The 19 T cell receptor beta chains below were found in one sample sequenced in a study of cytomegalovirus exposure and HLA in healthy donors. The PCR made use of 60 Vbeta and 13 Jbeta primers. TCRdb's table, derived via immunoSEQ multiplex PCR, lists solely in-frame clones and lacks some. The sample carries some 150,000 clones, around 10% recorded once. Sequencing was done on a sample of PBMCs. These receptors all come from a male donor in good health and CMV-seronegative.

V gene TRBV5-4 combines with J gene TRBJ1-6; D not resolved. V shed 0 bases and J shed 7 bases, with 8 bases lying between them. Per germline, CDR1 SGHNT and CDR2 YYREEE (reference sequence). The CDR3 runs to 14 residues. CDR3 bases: TGTGCCAGCAGCTTGGGGCTTAAAAATTCACCCCTCCACTTT. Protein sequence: CASSLGLKNSPLHF.

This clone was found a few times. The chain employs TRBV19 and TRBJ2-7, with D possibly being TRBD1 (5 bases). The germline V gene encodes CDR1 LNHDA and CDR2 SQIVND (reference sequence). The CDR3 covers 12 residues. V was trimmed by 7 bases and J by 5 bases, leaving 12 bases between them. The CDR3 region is CASTSRTNEQYF. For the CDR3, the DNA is TGTGCCAGTACCTCCAGGACAAACGAGCAGTACTTC.

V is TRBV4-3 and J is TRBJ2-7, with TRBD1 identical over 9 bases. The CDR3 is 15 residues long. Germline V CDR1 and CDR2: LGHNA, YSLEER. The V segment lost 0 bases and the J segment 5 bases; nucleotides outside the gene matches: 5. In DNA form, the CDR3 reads TGCGCCAGCAGCCAAGAACCAGGGACAGGGAACGAGCAGTACTTC. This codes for CASSQEPGTGNEQYF.

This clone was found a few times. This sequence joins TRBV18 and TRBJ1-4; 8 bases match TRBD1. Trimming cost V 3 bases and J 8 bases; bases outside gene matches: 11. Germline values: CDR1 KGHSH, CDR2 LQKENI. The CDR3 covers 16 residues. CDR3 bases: TGTGCCAGCTCACCGGGTCCCGGACAGGGAGTGGAAAAACTGTTTTTT. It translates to CASSPGPGQGVEKLFF.

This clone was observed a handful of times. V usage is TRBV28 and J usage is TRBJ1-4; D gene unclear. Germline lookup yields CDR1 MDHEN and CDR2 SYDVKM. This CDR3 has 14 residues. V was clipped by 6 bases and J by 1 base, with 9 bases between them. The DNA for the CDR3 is TGTGCCAGCAGCCGACCGGGAACTAATGAAAAACTGTTTTTT. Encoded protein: CASSRPGTNEKLFF.

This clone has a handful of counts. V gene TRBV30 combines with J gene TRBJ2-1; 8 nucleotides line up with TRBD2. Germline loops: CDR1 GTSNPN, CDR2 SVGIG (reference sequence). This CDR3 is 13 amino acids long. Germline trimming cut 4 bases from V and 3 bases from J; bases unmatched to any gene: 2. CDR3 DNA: TGTGCCTGGAAGCTAGCGGGCTACAATGAGCAGTTCTTC. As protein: CAWKLAGYNEQFF.

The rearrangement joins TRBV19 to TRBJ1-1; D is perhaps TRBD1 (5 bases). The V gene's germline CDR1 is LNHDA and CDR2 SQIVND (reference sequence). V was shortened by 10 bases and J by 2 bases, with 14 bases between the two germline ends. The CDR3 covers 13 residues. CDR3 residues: CATTLGRNTEAFF. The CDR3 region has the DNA TGTGCCACCACACTGGGGCGAAACACTGAAGCTTTCTTT.

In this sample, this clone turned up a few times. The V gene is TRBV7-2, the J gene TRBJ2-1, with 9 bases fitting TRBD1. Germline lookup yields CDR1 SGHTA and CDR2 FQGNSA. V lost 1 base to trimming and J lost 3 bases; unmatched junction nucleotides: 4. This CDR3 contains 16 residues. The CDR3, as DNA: TGTGCCAGCAGCTTAGACGGGACAGGGAACTACAATGAGCAGTTCTTC. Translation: CASSLDGTGNYNEQFF.

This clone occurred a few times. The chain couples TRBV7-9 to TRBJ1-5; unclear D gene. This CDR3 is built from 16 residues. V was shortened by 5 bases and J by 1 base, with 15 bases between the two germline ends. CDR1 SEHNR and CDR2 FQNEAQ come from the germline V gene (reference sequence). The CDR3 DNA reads TGTGCCAGCAGCCAAGACGGAGCCTACAGCAATCAGCCCCAGCATTTT. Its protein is CASSQDGAYSNQPQHF.

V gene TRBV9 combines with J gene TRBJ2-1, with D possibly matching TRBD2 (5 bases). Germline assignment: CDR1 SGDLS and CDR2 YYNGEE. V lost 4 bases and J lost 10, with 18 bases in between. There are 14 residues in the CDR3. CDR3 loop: CASSPLVWEREQFF. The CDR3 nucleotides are TGTGCCAGCAGCCCCCTGGTGTGGGAGAGGGAGCAGTTCTTC. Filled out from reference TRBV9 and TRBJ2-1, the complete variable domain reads DSGVTQTPKHLITATGQRVTLRCSPRSGDLSVYWYQQSLDQGLQFLIQYYNGEERAKGNILERFSAQQFPDLHSELNLSSLELGDSALYFCASSPLVWEREQFFGPGTRLTVL.

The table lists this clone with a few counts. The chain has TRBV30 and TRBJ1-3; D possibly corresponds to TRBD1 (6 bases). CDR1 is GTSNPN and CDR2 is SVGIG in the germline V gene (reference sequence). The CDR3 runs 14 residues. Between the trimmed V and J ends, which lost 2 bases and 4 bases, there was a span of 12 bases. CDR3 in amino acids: CAWSKGVSGNTIYF. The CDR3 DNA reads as TGTGCCTGGAGTAAGGGGGTGTCAGGAAACACCATATATTTT.

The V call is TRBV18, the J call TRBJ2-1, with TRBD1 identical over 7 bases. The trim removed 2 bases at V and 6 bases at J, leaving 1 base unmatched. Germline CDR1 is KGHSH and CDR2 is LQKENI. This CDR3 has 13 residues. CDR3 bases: TGTGCCAGCTCACCAAGGGACAGCAATGAGCAGTTCTTC. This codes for CASSPRDSNEQFF.

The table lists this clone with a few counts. DNA for the CDR3: TGTGCCAGCAGTTCGACTTTTGGAGGGGGCACAGATACGCAGTATTTT. Encoded protein: CASSSTFGGGTDTQYF. The chain is built from TRBV6-5 and TRBJ2-3; perhaps TRBD2 as D (6 bases). V was trimmed by 4 bases and J by 1 base, leaving 15 bases between them. This CDR3 spans 16 amino acids. Germline CDR1 is MNHEY and CDR2 is SVGAGI.

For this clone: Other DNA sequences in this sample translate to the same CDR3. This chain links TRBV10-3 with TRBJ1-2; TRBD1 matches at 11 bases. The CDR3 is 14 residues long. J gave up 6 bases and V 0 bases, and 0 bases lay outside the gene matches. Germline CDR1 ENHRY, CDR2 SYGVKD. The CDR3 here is CAISESGQGDGYTF. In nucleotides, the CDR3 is TGTGCCATCAGTGAGTCGGGACAGGGGGATGGCTACACCTTC.

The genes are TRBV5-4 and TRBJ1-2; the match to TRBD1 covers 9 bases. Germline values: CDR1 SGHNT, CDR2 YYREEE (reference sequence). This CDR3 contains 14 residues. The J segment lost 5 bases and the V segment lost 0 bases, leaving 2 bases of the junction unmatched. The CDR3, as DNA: TGTGCCAGCAGCTTGGACAGGGGGCGTTATGGCTACACCTTC. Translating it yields CASSLDRGRYGYTF.

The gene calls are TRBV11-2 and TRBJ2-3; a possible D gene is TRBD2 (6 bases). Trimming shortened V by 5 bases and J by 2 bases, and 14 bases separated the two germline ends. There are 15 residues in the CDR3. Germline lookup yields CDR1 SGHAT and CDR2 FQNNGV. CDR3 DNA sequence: TGTGCCAGCAGCCGGTACGGGGGTTTCACAGATACGCAGTATTTT. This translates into CASSRYGGFTDTQYF.

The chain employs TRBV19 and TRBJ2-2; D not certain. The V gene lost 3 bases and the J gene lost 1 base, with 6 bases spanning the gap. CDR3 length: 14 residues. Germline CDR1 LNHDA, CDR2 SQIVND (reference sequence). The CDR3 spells CASSIAENTGELFF. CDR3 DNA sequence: TGTGCCAGTAGTATTGCAGAGAACACCGGGGAGCTGTTTTTT.

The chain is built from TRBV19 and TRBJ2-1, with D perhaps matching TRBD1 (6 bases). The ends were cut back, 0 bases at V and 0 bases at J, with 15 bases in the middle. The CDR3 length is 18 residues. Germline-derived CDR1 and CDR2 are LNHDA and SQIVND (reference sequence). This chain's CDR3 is CASSIDGRRGGSYNEQFF. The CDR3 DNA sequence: TGTGCCAGTAGTATAGATGGTCGCAGGGGTGGCTCCTACAATGAGCAGTTCTTC.

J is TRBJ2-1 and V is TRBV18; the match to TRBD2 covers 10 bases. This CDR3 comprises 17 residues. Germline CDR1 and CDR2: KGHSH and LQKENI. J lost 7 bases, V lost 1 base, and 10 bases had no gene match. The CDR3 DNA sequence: TGTGCCAGCTCACCACAGCGGGGGGGCCATAGGGAAAATGAGCAGTTCTTC. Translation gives CASSPQRGGHRENEQFF.